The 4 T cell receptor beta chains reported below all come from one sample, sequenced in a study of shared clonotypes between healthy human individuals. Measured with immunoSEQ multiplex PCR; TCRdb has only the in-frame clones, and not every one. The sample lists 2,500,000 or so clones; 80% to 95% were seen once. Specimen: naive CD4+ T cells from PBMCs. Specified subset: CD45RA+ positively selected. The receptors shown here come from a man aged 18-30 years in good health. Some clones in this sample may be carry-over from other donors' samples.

This CDR3 is CASSLGFTGELFF. As DNA, the CDR3 is TGTGCCAGCAGCTTAGGGTTCACCGGGGAGCTGTTTTTT. The rearrangement links TRBV7-9 to TRBJ2-2; D is uncertain. Germline V gives CDR1 SEHNR, CDR2 FQNEAQ (reference sequence). The CDR3 length is 13 residues. Deletions cut 1 base from V and 4 bases from J, with 4 bases between.

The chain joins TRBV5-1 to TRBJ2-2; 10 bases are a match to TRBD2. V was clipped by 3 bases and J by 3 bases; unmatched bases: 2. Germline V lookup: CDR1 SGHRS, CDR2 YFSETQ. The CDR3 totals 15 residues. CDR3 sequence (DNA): TGCGCCAGCAGCTCTAGCGGGAGCCACACCGGGGAGCTGTTTTTT. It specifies CASSSSGSHTGELFF.

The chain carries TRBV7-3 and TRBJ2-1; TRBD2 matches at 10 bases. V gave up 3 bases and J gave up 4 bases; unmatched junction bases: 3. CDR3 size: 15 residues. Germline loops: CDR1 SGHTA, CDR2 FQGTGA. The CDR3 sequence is CASSFRTSGYNEQFF. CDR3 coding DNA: TGTGCCAGCAGCTTTAGGACTAGCGGTTACAATGAGCAGTTCTTC.

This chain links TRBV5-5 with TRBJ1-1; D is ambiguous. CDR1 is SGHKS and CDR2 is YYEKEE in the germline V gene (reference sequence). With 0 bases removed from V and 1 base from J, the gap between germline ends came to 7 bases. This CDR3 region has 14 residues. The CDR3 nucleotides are TGTGCCAGCAGCTTGGGGTATTCGAACACTGAAGCTTTCTTT. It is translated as CASSLGYSNTEAFF.